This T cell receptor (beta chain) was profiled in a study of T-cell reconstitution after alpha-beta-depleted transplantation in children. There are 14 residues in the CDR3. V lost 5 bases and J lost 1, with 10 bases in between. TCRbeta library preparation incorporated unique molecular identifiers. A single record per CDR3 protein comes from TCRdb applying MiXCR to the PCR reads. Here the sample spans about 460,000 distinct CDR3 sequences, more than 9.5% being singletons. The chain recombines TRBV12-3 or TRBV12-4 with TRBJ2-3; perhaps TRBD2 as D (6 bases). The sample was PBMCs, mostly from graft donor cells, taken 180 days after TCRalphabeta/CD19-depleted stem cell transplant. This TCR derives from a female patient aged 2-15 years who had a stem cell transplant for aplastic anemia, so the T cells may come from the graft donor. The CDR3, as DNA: TGTGCCAGCAGTATTAGCGGAGGCACAGATACGCAGTATTTT. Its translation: CASSISGGTDTQYF.